Presented here are 14 T cell receptor beta chains from one specimen sequenced in a study of cytomegalovirus exposure and HLA in healthy donors. In the PCR, 60 Vbeta and 13 Jbeta primers were used. This table comes from immunoSEQ multiplex PCR, and its TCRdb copy is limited to in-frame clones, with some not included. The sample consists of 65,000 to 85,000 clones, around 70% of them appearing once. Sequencing input: PBMCs. The receptors derive from a male donor in good health and CMV-seropositive.

This clone was counted only a few times. The chain combines TRBV7-6 with TRBJ2-7; possibly TRBD1 for D (5 bases). V shed 1 base and J shed 6 bases, with 16 bases lying between them. The CDR3 loop spans 15 amino acids. Germline V gene sequence: CDR1 SGHVS, CDR2 FNYEAQ. The CDR3 loop reads CASSLEGQGNGEQYF. CDR3 bases: TGTGCCAGCAGCTTAGAGGGCCAGGGAAACGGCGAGCAGTACTTC.

This chain joins TRBV7-9 and TRBJ2-5; TRBD2 agrees at 12 bases. The J call may be incorrect, as the DNA end agrees better with TRBJ2-7. The CDR3 spans 16 residues. The germline V gene encodes CDR1 SEHNR and CDR2 FQNEAQ (reference sequence). The CDR3 spells CASSVGLAGPVYEQYF. CDR3 coding DNA: TGTGCCAGCAGCGTAGGACTAGCGGGGCCCGTCTACGAGCAGTACTTC.

On this clone: Other DNA sequences from this sample encode an identical CDR3 as well. The V and J genes are TRBV18 and TRBJ2-7; D remains unclear. The CDR3 spans 13 residues. Per germline, CDR1 KGHSH and CDR2 LQKENI. Trimming pared 0 bases from V and 0 bases from J, leaving 3 bases between. Here the CDR3 DNA reads TGTGCCAGCTCACCACCCAGCTCCTACGAGCAGTACTTC. This encodes CASSPPSSYEQYF.

This chain joins TRBV10-3 and TRBJ2-2; 9 bases match TRBD1. The ends lost 10 bases at V and 6 bases at J; junction bases unmatched: 6. This CDR3 comprises 13 residues. Germline CDR1 is ENHRY and CDR2 is SYGVKD. The CDR3 protein is CATSGTGSGELFF. CDR3 nucleotide sequence: TGTGCCACGTCCGGGACAGGGTCCGGGGAGCTGTTTTTT.

In its sample, this clone was seen once. The chain uses TRBV7-9 and TRBJ2-7; D is ambiguous. CDR1 is SEHNR and CDR2 is FQNEAQ in the germline V gene (reference sequence). The V end lost 2 bases, the J end lost 0 bases, and 11 bases lay between the germline ends. The CDR3 loop spans 15 amino acids. The CDR3 nucleotides read TGTGCCAGCAGCTTATGGGCAAACAGCTCCTACGAGCAGTACTTC. Protein product: CASSLWANSSYEQYF.

This chain connects TRBV5-4 to TRBJ2-1, with TRBD2 matching over 12 bases. This CDR3 comprises 16 residues. Germline V gene lookup returns CDR1 SGHNT and CDR2 YYREEE (reference sequence). J lost 8 bases, V lost 1 base, and 7 bases had no gene match. CDR3 nucleotides: TGTGCCAGCAGCTTGTCCCTAGCGGGAGGGCCAGATGAGCAGTTCTTC. Residues: CASSLSLAGGPDEQFF. Full variable domain (remainder filled in from reference TRBV5-4 and TRBJ2-1): ETGVTQSPTHLIKTRGQQVTLRCSSQSGHNTVSWYQQALGQGPQFIFQYYREEENGRGNFPPRFSGLQFPNYSSELNVNALELDDSALYLCASSLSLAGGPDEQFFGPGTRLTVL.

V gene TRBV7-3 combines with J gene TRBJ2-7; D not certain. V was pared by 3 bases and J by 1 base, with 7 bases between. CDR3 length equals 13 residues. Germline V gives CDR1 SGHTA, CDR2 FQGTGA. The CDR3 DNA sequence: TGTGCCAGCAGCTTCGGCGGTTCCTACGAGCAGTACTTC. Its translation: CASSFGGSYEQYF.

V and J are TRBV2 and TRBJ1-5; TRBD1 matches 9 bases. V trimming: 7 bases; J trimming: 6 bases; junction bases outside the gene matches: 4. The CDR3 covers 13 residues. Germline lookup yields CDR1 SNHLY and CDR2 FYNNEI. The CDR3 DNA is TGTGCCAGCAAGGGACAGGGCGCTCAGCCCCAGCATTTT. This encodes CASKGQGAQPQHF.

The chain has TRBV27 and TRBJ2-7; 12 nucleotides agree with TRBD1. The germline V gene encodes CDR1 MNHEY and CDR2 SMNVEV (reference sequence). The CDR3 has 17 amino acids. V was pared by 5 bases and J by 5 bases, with 13 bases of the junction left unmatched. CDR3 coding DNA: TGTGCCAGCAGTCCTATACGGGACAGGGGGCGCGCGAACGAGCAGTACTTC. Its translation is CASSPIRDRGRANEQYF.

The rearrangement links TRBV5-1 to TRBJ2-5, with D tentatively TRBD1 (6 bases). The DNA end favors TRBJ2-7, so the J call may be wrong. The CDR3 is 13 residues long. Germline-derived CDR1 and CDR2 are SGHRS and YFSETQ. CDR3 amino acids: CASSISTGYEQYF. In nucleotides, the CDR3 is TGCGCCAGCAGCATTTCTACAGGGTACGAGCAGTACTTC.

A few counts support this clone. The chain has TRBV6-6 and TRBJ1-1, with TRBD1 matching 7 bases. The junction had 8 bases not matched to a gene; V was cut back by 6 bases and J by 1 base. Germline V gene sequence: CDR1 MNHNY, CDR2 SVGAGI (reference sequence). The CDR3 extends over 15 amino acids. The CDR3 DNA reads as TGTGCCAGCAGACAAATGGGACAGCAGAACACTGAAGCTTTCTTT. Its translation: CASRQMGQQNTEAFF.

V gene TRBV11-2 combines with J gene TRBJ2-7; 10 bases are a match to TRBD1. The ends lost 5 bases at V and 3 bases at J; junction bases unmatched: 10. Germline lookup yields CDR1 SGHAT and CDR2 FQNNGV. CDR3 length equals 16 residues. The chain's CDR3 is CASSGYLGQGNYEQYF. CDR3 DNA sequence: TGTGCCAGCAGCGGCTACTTGGGACAGGGGAACTACGAGCAGTACTTC. The full variable domain, its missing parts supplied by reference TRBV11-2 and TRBJ2-7, is EAGVAQSPRYKIIEKRQSVAFWCNPISGHATLYWYQQILGQGPKLLIQFQNNGVVDDSQLPKDRFSAERLKGVDSTLKIQPAKLEDSAVYLCASSGYLGQGNYEQYFGPGTRLTVT.

This rearrangement joins TRBV5-1 to TRBJ2-3, with D unclear. In germline, CDR1 is SGHRS, CDR2 YFSETQ. The CDR3 runs to 12 residues. The ends were cut back, 5 bases at V and 6 bases at J, with 10 bases in the middle. The CDR3 loop is CASRDTVDTQYF. CDR3 nucleotide sequence: TGCGCCAGCAGAGATACAGTGGATACGCAGTATTTT.

CDR3 sequence: CASSPRNEQFF. CDR3 DNA: TGTGCCAGCAGCCCGCGCAATGAGCAGTTCTTC. The J gene is TRBJ2-1, the V gene TRBV7-2, with unresolved D. This CDR3 has 11 residues. Germline assignment: CDR1 SGHTA and CDR2 FQGNSA. V was shortened by 5 bases and J by 6 bases, with 5 bases between the two germline ends.